Presented here are 5 T cell receptor beta chains from one specimen sequenced in a study of T-cell reconstitution after alpha-beta-depleted transplantation in children. Preparation of the TCRbeta library was carried out with unique molecular identifiers. TCRdb used MiXCR to reprocess the PCR reads, holding one entry per CDR3 protein. This table holds some 530,000 distinct CDR3 sequences, under 15% found once. The sample was PBMCs from the stem cell graft donor, taken from the stem cell graft. The source of these receptors is a human donor who donated a stem cell graft to a child with combined immunodeficiency.

V and J are TRBV11-2 and TRBJ2-3; 12 bases map to TRBD2. The J segment lost 2 bases and the V segment lost 2 bases, leaving 8 bases of the junction unmatched. CDR1 and CDR2 from the germline V gene are SGHAT and FQNNGV. The CDR3 is 18 residues long. CDR3 nucleotide sequence: TGTGCCAGCAGCTTAACCCAACTAGCGGGAGGCTCCACAGATACGCAGTATTTT. It is translated as CASSLTQLAGGSTDTQYF.

The V and J genes are TRBV28 and TRBJ2-3; D call uncertain. Trimming took 3 bases from V and 4 from J, leaving 8 bases between them. This CDR3 spans 13 amino acids. Germline V CDR1 and CDR2: MDHEN, SYDVKM. In nucleotides, the CDR3 is TGTGCCAGCAGTTTCCAGGCCGCAGATACGCAGTATTTT. Its translation: CASSFQAADTQYF.

This clonotype was observed many times. The V and J genes are TRBV29-1 and TRBJ2-2; 8 bases map to TRBD1. V lost 5 bases to trimming and J lost 4 bases; unmatched junction nucleotides: 18. The CDR3 contains 18 residues. The V gene's germline CDR1 is SQVTM and CDR2 ANQGSEA. CDR3: CSVLGAKMDRETTGELFF. The CDR3 DNA is TGCAGCGTTCTAGGCGCAAAAATGGACAGGGAGACCACCGGGGAGCTGTTTTTT.

The CDR3 protein is CASSLGPAGGTDTQYF. Written as DNA, the CDR3 is TGCGCCAGCAGCTTGGGACCGGCGGGGGGCACAGATACGCAGTATTTT. The V call is TRBV5-1, the J call TRBJ2-3; 7 bases line up with TRBD2. The CDR3 is made up of 16 amino acids. J was trimmed by 1 base and V by 0 bases; bases with no gene match: 5. The germline V gene encodes CDR1 SGHRS and CDR2 YFSETQ.

This clonotype was observed a few times. The CDR3 DNA reads as TGCGCCAGCGACCCCGGTGGAGCGAGGGGAGAGACCCAGTACTTC. This gives the protein CASDPGGARGETQYF. The chain uses TRBV5-1 and TRBJ2-5; the D gene could be TRBD1 or TRBD2 (5 bases each). Germline V CDR1 and CDR2: SGHRS, YFSETQ. Trimming pared 7 bases from V and 4 bases from J, leaving 20 bases between. The CDR3 is 15 amino acids.